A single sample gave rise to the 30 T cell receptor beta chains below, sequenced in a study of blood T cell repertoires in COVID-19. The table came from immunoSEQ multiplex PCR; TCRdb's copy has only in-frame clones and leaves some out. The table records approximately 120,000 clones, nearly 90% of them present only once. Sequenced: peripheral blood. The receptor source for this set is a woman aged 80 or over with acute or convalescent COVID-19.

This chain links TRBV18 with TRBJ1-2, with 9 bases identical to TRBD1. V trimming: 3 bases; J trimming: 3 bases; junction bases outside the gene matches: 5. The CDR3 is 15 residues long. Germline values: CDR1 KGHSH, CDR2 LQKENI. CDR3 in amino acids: CASSPAQGADYGYTF. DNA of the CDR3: TGTGCCAGCTCACCGGCACAGGGGGCGGACTATGGCTACACCTTC.

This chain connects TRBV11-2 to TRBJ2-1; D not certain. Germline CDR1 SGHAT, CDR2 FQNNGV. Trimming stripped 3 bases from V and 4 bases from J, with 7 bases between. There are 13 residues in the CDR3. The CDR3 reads CASSLERYNEQFF. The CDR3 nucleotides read TGTGCCAGCAGCTTGGAGAGATACAATGAGCAGTTCTTC.

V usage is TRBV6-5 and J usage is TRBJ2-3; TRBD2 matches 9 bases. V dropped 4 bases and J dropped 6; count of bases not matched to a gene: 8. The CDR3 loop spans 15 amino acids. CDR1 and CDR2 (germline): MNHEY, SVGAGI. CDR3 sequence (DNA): TGTGCCAGCAGTTCAAGAGTACTAGCGGGTGATACGCAGTATTTT. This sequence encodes CASSSRVLAGDTQYF.

The CDR3, as DNA: TGTGCCACTCAACCGGGACAGGGCCTTTATCAGCCCCAGCATTTT. It translates to CATQPGQGLYQPQHF. This rearrangement joins TRBV19 to TRBJ1-5; TRBD1 matches 9 bases. There are 15 residues in the CDR3. The germline CDR1 and CDR2 sequences are LNHDA and SQIVND (reference sequence). Trimming cost V 10 bases and J 5 bases; bases outside gene matches: 12.

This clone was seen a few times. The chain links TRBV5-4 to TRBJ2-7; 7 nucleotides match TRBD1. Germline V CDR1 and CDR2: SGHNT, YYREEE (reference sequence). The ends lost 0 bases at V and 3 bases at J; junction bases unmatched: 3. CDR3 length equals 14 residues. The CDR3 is CASSLGGTVYEQYF. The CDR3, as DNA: TGTGCCAGCAGCTTGGGAGGGACAGTCTACGAGCAGTACTTC.

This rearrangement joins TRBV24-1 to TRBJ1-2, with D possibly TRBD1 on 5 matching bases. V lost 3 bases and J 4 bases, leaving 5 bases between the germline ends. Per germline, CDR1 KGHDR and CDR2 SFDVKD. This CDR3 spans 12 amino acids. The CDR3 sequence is CATSDRGYGYTF. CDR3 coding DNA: TGTGCCACCAGTGATAGGGGCTATGGCTACACCTTC.

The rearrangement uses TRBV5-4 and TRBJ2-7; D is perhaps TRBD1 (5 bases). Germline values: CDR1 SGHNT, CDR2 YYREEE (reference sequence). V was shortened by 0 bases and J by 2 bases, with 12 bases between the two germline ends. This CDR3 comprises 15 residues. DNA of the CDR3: TGTGCCAGCAGCTTGGGACAGCGTGCCACCTACGAGCAGTACTTC. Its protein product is CASSLGQRATYEQYF.

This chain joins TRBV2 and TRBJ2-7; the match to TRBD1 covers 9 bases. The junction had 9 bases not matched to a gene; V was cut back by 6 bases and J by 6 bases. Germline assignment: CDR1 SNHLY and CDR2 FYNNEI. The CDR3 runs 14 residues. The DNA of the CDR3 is TGTGCCAGCAGGACAGGGGGTTTGAGGGGCGAGCAGTACTTC. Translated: CASRTGGLRGEQYF.

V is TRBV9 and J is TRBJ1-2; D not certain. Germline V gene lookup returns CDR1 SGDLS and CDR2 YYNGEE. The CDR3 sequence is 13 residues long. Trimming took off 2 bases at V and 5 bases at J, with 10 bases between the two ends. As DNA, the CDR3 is TGTGCCAGCAGCGTTGGCGGTTCGTATGGCTACACCTTC. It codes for CASSVGGSYGYTF. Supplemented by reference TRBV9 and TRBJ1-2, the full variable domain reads DSGVTQTPKHLITATGQRVTLRCSPRSGDLSVYWYQQSLDQGLQFLIQYYNGEERAKGNILERFSAQQFPDLHSELNLSSLELGDSALYFCASSVGGSYGYTFGSGTRLTVV.

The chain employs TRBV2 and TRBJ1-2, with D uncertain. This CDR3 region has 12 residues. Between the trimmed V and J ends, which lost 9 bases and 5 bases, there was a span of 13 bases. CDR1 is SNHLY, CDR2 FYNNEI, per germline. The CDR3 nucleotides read TGTGCCAGGAGGAACAGCGGATATGGCTACACCTTC. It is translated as CARRNSGYGYTF.

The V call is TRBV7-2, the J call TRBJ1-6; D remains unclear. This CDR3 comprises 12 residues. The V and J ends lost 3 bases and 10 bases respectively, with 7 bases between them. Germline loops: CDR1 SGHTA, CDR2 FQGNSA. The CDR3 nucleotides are TGTGCCAGCAGCTTGGCCAGGTCACCCCTCCACTTT. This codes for CASSLARSPLHF. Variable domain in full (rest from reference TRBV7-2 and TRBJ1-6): GAGVSQSPSNKVTEKGKDVELRCDPISGHTALYWYRQSLGQGLEFLIYFQGNSAPDKSGLPSDRFSAERTGGSVSTLTIQRTQQEDSAVYLCASSLARSPLHFGNGTRLTVT.

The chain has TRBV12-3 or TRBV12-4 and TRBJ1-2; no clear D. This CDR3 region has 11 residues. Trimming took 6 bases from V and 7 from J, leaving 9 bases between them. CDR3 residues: CASSDNGGYTF. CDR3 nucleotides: TGTGCCAGCAGCGACAATGGTGGCTACACCTTC.

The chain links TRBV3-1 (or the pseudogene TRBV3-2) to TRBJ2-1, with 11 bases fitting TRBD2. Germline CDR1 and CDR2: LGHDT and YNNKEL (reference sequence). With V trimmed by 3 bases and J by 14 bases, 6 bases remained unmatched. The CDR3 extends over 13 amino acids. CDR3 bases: TGTGCCAGCAGCCAGTCCCATAGCGGGAGGGAGTTCTTC. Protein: CASSQSHSGREFF.

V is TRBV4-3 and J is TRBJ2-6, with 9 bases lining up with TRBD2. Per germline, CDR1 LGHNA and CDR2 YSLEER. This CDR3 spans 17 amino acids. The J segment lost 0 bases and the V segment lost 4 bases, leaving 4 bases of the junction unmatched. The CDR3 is CASSRLAVSSGANVLTF. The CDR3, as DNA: TGCGCCAGCAGCCGACTAGCGGTGAGCTCTGGGGCCAACGTCCTGACTTTC.

The CDR3 loop is CASSVTPRDRVSGYTF. The CDR3 DNA reads TGTGCCAGCAGCGTAACACCCCGGGACAGGGTCTCTGGCTACACCTTC. The J gene is TRBJ1-2, the V gene TRBV9, with 9 bases lining up with TRBD1. CDR1 is SGDLS and CDR2 is YYNGEE in the germline V gene. This CDR3 region has 16 residues. V lost 1 base to trimming and J lost 7 bases; unmatched junction nucleotides: 11.

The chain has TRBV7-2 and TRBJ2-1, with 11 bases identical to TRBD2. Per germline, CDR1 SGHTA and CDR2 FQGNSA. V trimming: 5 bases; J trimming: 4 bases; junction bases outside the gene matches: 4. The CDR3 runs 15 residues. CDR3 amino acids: CASSNSGGEYNEQFF. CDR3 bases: TGTGCCAGCAGCAATAGCGGGGGGGAGTACAATGAGCAGTTCTTC.

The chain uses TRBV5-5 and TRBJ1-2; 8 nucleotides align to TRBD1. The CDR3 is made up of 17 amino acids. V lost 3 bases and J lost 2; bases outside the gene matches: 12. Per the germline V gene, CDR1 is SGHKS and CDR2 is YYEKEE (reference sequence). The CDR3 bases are TGTGCCAGCAGCTCCCCGACAGGGGCCCCCATAAACTATGGCTACACCTTC. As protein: CASSSPTGAPINYGYTF.

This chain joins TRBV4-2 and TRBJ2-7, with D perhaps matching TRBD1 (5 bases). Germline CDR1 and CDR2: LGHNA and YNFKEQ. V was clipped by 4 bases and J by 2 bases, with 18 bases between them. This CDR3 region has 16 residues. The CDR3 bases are TGTGCCAGCAGCCCGGTAGGGGTCACAACTCCCTACGAGCAGTACTTC. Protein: CASSPVGVTTPYEQYF.

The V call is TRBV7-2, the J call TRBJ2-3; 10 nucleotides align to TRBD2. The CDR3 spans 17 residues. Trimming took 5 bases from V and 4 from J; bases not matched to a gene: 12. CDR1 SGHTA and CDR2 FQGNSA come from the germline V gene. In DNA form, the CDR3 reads TGTGCCAGCAGCCCAGTCCAGCGGGGGGGCGCGCCAGATACGCAGTATTTT. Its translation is CASSPVQRGGAPDTQYF.

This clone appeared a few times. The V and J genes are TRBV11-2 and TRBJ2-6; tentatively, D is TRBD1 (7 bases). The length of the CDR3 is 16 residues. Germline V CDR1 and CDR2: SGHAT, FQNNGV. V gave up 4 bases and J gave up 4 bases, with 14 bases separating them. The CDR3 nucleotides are TGTGCCAGCAGCTCAACAGGGGCGGGAGGGGCCAACGTCCTGACTTTC. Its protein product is CASSSTGAGGANVLTF.

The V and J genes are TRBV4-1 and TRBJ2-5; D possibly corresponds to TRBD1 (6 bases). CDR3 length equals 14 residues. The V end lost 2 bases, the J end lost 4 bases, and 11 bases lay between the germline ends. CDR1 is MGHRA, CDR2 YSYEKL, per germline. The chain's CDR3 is CASSQRQARETQYF. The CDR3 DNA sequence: TGCGCCAGCAGCCAACGACAGGCCCGAGAGACCCAGTACTTC.

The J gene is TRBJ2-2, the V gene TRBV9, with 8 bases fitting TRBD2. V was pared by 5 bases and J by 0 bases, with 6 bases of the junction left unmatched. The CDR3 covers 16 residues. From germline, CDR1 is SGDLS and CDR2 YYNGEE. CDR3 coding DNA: TGTGCCAGCAGTCCTCGGGGGGGCGCGAACACCGGGGAGCTGTTTTTT. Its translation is CASSPRGGANTGELFF.

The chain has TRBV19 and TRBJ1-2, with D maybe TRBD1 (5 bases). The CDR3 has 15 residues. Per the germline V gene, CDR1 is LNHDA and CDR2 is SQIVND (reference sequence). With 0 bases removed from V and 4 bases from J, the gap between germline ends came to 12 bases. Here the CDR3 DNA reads TGTGCCAGTAGTATAGAAGGCGCGGGGGTCTATGGCTACACCTTC. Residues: CASSIEGAGVYGYTF.

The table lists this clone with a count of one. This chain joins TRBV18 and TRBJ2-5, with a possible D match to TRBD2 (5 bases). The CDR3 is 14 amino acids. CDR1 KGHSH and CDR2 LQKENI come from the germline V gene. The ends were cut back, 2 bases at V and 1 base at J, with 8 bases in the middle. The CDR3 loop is CASSPMRAQETQYF. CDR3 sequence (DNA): TGTGCCAGCTCACCAATGCGGGCCCAAGAGACCCAGTACTTC.

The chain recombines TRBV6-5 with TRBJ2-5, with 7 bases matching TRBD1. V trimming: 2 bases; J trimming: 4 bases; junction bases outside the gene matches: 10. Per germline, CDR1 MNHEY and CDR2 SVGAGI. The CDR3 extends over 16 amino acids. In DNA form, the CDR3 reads TGTGCCAGCAGTTACGCCACTAGGGGGCGTGGAGAGACCCAGTACTTC. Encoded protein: CASSYATRGRGETQYF.

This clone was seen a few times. The CDR3 region is CASSPRGIAFF. For the CDR3, the DNA is TGTGCCAGCAGTCCCCGCGGCATAGCTTTCTTT. This chain uses TRBV12-3 or TRBV12-4 with TRBJ1-1; D unclear. The germline V and J ends were trimmed by 5 bases and 10 bases, with 11 bases remaining between them. CDR3 length: 11 residues.

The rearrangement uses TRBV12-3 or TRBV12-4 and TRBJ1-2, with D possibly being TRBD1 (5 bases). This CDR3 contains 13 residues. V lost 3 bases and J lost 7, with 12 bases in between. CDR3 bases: TGTGCCAGCAGTTTTTCGGGGGTAGGTGGCTACACCTTC. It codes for CASSFSGVGGYTF.

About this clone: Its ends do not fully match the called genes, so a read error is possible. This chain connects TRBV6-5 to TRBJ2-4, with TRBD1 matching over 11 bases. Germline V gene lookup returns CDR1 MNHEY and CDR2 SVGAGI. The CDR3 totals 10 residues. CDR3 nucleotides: TGTGCCAGCGCCGGACAGGGGGCAAACTTC. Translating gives CASAGQGANF.

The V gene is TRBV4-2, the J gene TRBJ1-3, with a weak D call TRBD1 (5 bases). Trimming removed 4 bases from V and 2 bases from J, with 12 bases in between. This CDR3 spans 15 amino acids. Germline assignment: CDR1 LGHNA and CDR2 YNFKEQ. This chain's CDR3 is CASSRQGETGNTIYF. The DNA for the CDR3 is TGTGCCAGCAGCCGCCAAGGGGAAACTGGAAACACCATATATTTT.

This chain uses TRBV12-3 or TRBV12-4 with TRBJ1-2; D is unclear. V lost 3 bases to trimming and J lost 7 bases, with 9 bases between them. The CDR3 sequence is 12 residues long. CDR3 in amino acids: CASSFNTGGYTF. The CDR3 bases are TGTGCCAGCAGTTTTAATACTGGTGGCTACACCTTC.